This T cell receptor (beta chain) was recorded in a study of T-cell reconstitution after alpha-beta-depleted transplantation in children. From germline, CDR1 is SEHNR and CDR2 FQNEAQ (reference sequence). V lost 3 bases, J lost 3 bases, and 15 bases lay in between. This CDR3 comprises 15 residues. Construction of the TCRbeta library involved unique molecular identifiers. TCRdb reanalysed the PCR reads using MiXCR and keeps one entry per CDR3 protein. This table holds approximately 350,000 distinct CDR3 sequences, 10% to 15% found once. This receptor was taken from a human donor who donated a stem cell graft to a child with Fanconi anemia. The rearrangement joins TRBV7-9 to TRBJ2-7; weak D call: TRBD1 (5 bases). The input for sequencing was PBMCs, taken from the stem cell graft. The CDR3 sequence: CASSLAQGSHYEQYV. The CDR3 DNA follows: TGTGCCAGCAGCTTGGCCCAGGGCAGCCACTACGAGCAGTACGTC.